The clone carrying this T cell receptor (beta chain) was seen only a few times. What it binds is not known. Time point described: newly diagnosed GD, antithyroid drugs for less than 3 months. RNA isolated from PBMCs was used to make the TCR library. In germline, CDR1 is DFQATT, CDR2 SNEGSKA (reference sequence). The CDR3 consists of 14 residues. Losses at the gene ends were 3 bases for V and 3 bases for J; bases not matched to a gene: 4. This specimen belongs to a study of regulatory T cells in long-lasting Graves disease. According to the study, TCR beta libraries were built with iRepertoire HTBI primers and CDR3-region Arm-PCR. TCRdb fed the multiplex PCR reads into MiXCR, producing one record per CDR3 protein. The data contain hundreds of thousands of distinct CDR3 sequences, about 16% of them seen just once; the ten biggest clones take up around a quarter. Study results and caveats: Researchers reported studying only peripheral blood, not thyroid tissue.

These data are also associated with another study on T cells in Graves' hyperthyroidism and ophthalmopathy. That paper states: Patients showing uncontrolled infection, other autoimmune disease, pregnancy or lactation were ineligible.

The sample was peripheral blood mononuclear cells (PBMCs), taken at new diagnosis, from a patient treated with antithyroid drugs. The sequence derives from a woman aged 35-60 years with Graves disease. The chain carries TRBV20-1 and TRBJ2-7, with TRBD1 matching over 11 bases. CDR3 loop: CSASRDRGNYEQYF. In DNA, the CDR3 is TGCAGTGCTAGCCGGGACAGGGGGAACTACGAGCAGTACTTC.